These 25 T cell receptor beta chains share one sample of origin, sequenced in a study of human T cells and chemical hapten exposure. Indicated time point: patch test 1, 2 weeks after DPC sensitization. Treatment of the sample: therapeutic diphenylcyclopropenone sensitization with weekly scalp DPC. TCRdb fed the RACE reads into MiXCR, producing one record per CDR3 protein. Here the sample spans about 380,000 distinct CDR3 sequences, approximately 5% being singletons. Here the sequenced sample was whole blood, taken in connection with sensitization to the hapten diphenylcyclopropenone (DPC). These receptors originate from a woman in her fifties or sixties with alopecia areata. Some clones in this sample may be carry-over from other donors' samples.

The chain uses TRBV28 and TRBJ2-5; 8 positions match TRBD2. Germline V lookup: CDR1 MDHEN, CDR2 SYDVKM. Trimming removed 5 bases from V and 7 bases from J; junction bases left unmatched: 12. CDR3 length: 15 amino acids. The CDR3, as DNA: TGTGCCAGCAGTCCACCCCCGGGGGGGTTGGTGACCCAGTACTTC. This translates into CASSPPPGGLVTQYF.

At least ten counts were recorded for this clonotype. This chain links TRBV7-2 with TRBJ1-1, with D possibly TRBD1 on 5 matching bases. Germline V gene data show CDR1 as SGHTA and CDR2 as FQGNSA. V was trimmed by 4 bases and J by 1 base, leaving 10 bases between them. CDR3 length: 14 residues. CDR3 DNA sequence: TGTGCCAGCAGCTCCGGACATTCGAACACTGAAGCTTTCTTT. It specifies CASSSGHSNTEAFF.

This clonotype has a count of ten or more. The chain uses TRBV29-1 and TRBJ2-2, with TRBD2 identical over 8 bases. This CDR3 has 14 residues. V gave up 6 bases and J gave up 5 bases; unmatched junction bases: 8. Germline CDR1 is SQVTM and CDR2 is ANQGSEA. The CDR3 DNA reads TGCAGCGTCCTGGGACTAGTTAAGACCGGGGAGCTGTTTTTT. Translated, it gives CSVLGLVKTGELFF.

The sample holds many counts of this clonotype. The rearrangement links TRBV19 to TRBJ1-1, with unresolved D. V was shortened by 4 bases and J by 6 bases, with 12 bases between the two germline ends. There are 13 residues in the CDR3. Germline V gene data show CDR1 as LNHDA and CDR2 as SQIVND (reference sequence). CDR3 coding DNA: TGTGCCAGTAGTAGCGGAGGGCGACCTGAAGCTTTCTTT. Amino acids: CASSSGGRPEAFF.

This clonotype has more than one count but fewer than ten. The chain uses TRBV13 and TRBJ2-3; TRBD2 matches 14 bases. J gave up 7 bases and V 6 bases, and 18 bases lay outside the gene matches. CDR1 and CDR2 from the germline V gene are PRHDT and FYEKMQ (reference sequence). This CDR3 region has 19 residues. CDR3 DNA: TGTGCCAGCAGTTCCACGACTAGCGGGGGGGTGAGGATTCCGAATACGCAGTATTTT. Translating gives CASSSTTSGGVRIPNTQYF.

CDR3 sequence reads: CASSFLAGGTVTVGANVLTF. The CDR3 coding sequence is TGTGCCAGCAGTTTTTTGGCGGGAGGCACCGTCACGGTAGGGGCCAACGTCCTGACTTTC. J is TRBJ2-6 and V is TRBV6-2 or TRBV6-3; 8 bases align to TRBD2. The germline V gene has CDR1 MNHEY and CDR2 SVGEGT. V was pared by 4 bases and J by 4 bases, with 18 bases of the junction left unmatched. The length of the CDR3 is 20 residues.

In its sample, this clonotype was seen a few times. The chain links TRBV29-1 to TRBJ2-5; TRBD2 aligns across 8 bases. The CDR3 contains 13 residues. With 5 bases clipped from V and 4 bases from J, the junction kept 6 bases outside the gene matches. CDR1 is SQVTM, CDR2 ANQGSEA, per germline. CDR3 in amino acids: CSVNSGIGETQYF. CDR3 in DNA: TGCAGCGTTAATAGCGGGATAGGAGAGACCCAGTACTTC.

The table lists this clonotype with a few counts. This chain uses TRBV4-3 with TRBJ2-7; the D gene is possibly TRBD1 (6 bases). Germline CDR1 and CDR2: LGHNA and YSLEER. Trimming removed 4 bases at V and 6 bases at J, with 19 bases between. This CDR3 contains 15 residues. The DNA of the CDR3 is TGCGCCAGCAGCCCTGAGGGACAAGGGTCCCTCGAGCAGTACTTC. Its protein is CASSPEGQGSLEQYF.

The chain is built from TRBV4-3 and TRBJ2-1, with TRBD2 matching 9 bases. The CDR3 runs to 13 residues. Germline trimming cut 1 base from V and 13 bases from J; bases unmatched to any gene: 5. Looked up from germline, CDR1 is LGHNA and CDR2 is YSLEER. In nucleotides, the CDR3 is TGCGCCAGCAGCCAAGCCGCGGGGGGGGCCCAGTTCTTC. Its protein product is CASSQAAGGAQFF.

This clonotype was seen at least ten times. The J gene is TRBJ1-1, the V gene TRBV9; D unresolved. The CDR3 is made up of 15 amino acids. Trimming took off 4 bases at V and 10 bases at J, with 23 bases between the two ends. Germline-derived CDR1 and CDR2 are SGDLS and YYNGEE. Written as DNA, the CDR3 is TGTGCCAGCAGCCTTACCCCGACATCCCCAGGAGTAGCTTTCTTT. This translates into CASSLTPTSPGVAFF.

This clonotype was seen at least ten times. V is TRBV20-1 and J is TRBJ1-1; the match to TRBD1 covers 8 bases. CDR1 is DFQATT and CDR2 is SNEGSKA in the germline V gene (reference sequence). Unmatched junction bases numbered 8, after V lost 0 bases and J lost 5 bases. The CDR3 loop spans 15 amino acids. The DNA of the CDR3 is TGCAGTGCTAGAGATCCGAGGACAGGGTGGACTGAAGCTTTCTTT. Amino acid sequence: CSARDPRTGWTEAFF.

This clonotype came up a few times. The gene calls are TRBV4-1 and TRBJ2-3; the D is unclear. Germline V CDR1 and CDR2: MGHRA, YSYEKL. This CDR3 spans 15 amino acids. V was pared by 0 bases and J by 2 bases, with 9 bases between. The CDR3 nucleotides read TGCGCCAGCAGCCAAGATCCCCCGAACACAGATACGCAGTATTTT. Translation: CASSQDPPNTDTQYF.

The CDR3: CASGSRTGNRQETQYF. CDR3 in DNA: TGTGCTAGTGGTTCAAGAACGGGGAACAGACAAGAGACCCAGTACTTC. This rearrangement joins TRBV12-5 to TRBJ2-5; a weak D match, TRBD2 (5 bases). The CDR3 runs 16 residues. The germline CDR1 and CDR2 sequences are LGHNT and FRNRAP. V was pared by 4 bases and J by 2 bases, with 17 bases between.

This clonotype appeared many times. The chain links TRBV7-2 to TRBJ2-1, with 10 nucleotides matching TRBD2. Germline assignment: CDR1 SGHTA and CDR2 FQGNSA. The CDR3 is 18 residues long. The J segment lost 0 bases and the V segment lost 3 bases, leaving 8 bases of the junction unmatched. CDR3 in DNA: TGTGCCAGCAGCTTGGCCGGGACTAGCGCTCGCTCCTACAATGAGCAGTTCTTC. Encoded protein: CASSLAGTSARSYNEQFF.

This clonotype showed up many times. V usage is TRBV9 and J usage is TRBJ1-2; no firm D call. There are 13 residues in the CDR3. Germline assignment: CDR1 SGDLS and CDR2 YYNGEE. Trimming left V 0 bases short and J 8 bases short, with 11 bases between. CDR3 protein: CASSVAYSEGYTF. The CDR3 nucleotides read TGTGCCAGCAGCGTAGCTTACAGCGAGGGCTACACCTTC.

This clonotype was observed a handful of times. The CDR3 region has the DNA TGCAGTGCGCCCGGGGTTATTAGCTCCTACGAGCAGTACTTC. It codes for CSAPGVISSYEQYF. V gene TRBV20-1 combines with J gene TRBJ2-7; tentative D call: TRBD2 (5 bases). The CDR3 has 14 amino acids. Trimming removed 6 bases from V and 0 bases from J, with 15 bases in between. In germline, CDR1 is DFQATT, CDR2 SNEGSKA (reference sequence).

This clonotype occurred a few times. This chain connects TRBV7-2 to TRBJ2-5; D is unresolved. The germline V and J ends were trimmed by 5 bases and 0 bases, with 7 bases remaining between them. CDR1 and CDR2 (germline): SGHTA, FQGNSA. This CDR3 contains 13 residues. CDR3 amino acids: CASSTMYQETQYF. The CDR3 DNA follows: TGTGCCAGCAGCACGATGTACCAAGAGACCCAGTACTTC.

This clonotype was counted ten times or more. This chain uses TRBV19 with TRBJ2-3; 9 nucleotides line up with TRBD2. Trimming cost V 9 bases and J 2 bases; bases outside gene matches: 9. Per germline, CDR1 LNHDA and CDR2 SQIVND (reference sequence). The CDR3 is 15 residues long. CDR3 amino acids: CASTRAGGPTDTQYF. The CDR3 region has the DNA TGTGCCAGCACAAGAGCGGGGGGCCCCACAGATACGCAGTATTTT. The full variable domain, with the rest looked up from reference TRBV19 and TRBJ2-3, is DGGITQSPKYLFRKEGQNVTLSCEQNLNHDAMYWYRQDPGQGLRLIYYSQIVNDFQKGDIAEGYSVSREKKESFPLTVTSAQKNPTAFYLCASTRAGGPTDTQYFGPGTRLTVL.

With respect to this clonotype: This may be a read error, as it is one base from a much larger clone. CDR3 bases: TGTGCCAGCAGTTCGAAAGGGTGGGCGAACACTGAAGCTTTCTTT. It yields the protein CASSSKGWANTEAFF. The rearrangement uses TRBV12-3 or TRBV12-4 and TRBJ1-1, with D uncertain. The CDR3 is made up of 15 amino acids. With 4 bases removed from V and 1 base from J, the gap between germline ends came to 13 bases.

This clonotype was counted at least ten times. CDR3 sequence (DNA): TGTGCCAGCAGTTACAGGGAATTCGAGACCCAGTACTTC. Its translation: CASSYREFETQYF. J is TRBJ2-5 and V is TRBV6-5, with no clear D. The germline CDR1 and CDR2 sequences are MNHEY and SVGAGI. Trimming pared 2 bases from V and 5 bases from J, leaving 9 bases between. The CDR3 runs 13 residues.

This clonotype was seen many times. The CDR3, as DNA: TGTGCCAGCAGTTACTCAGGGGCTGGTGAGCAGTTCTTC. This gives the protein CASSYSGAGEQFF. The rearrangement uses TRBV6-2 or TRBV6-3 and TRBJ2-1, with D maybe TRBD1 (5 bases). Trimming took off 0 bases at V and 9 bases at J, with 9 bases between the two ends. This CDR3 contains 13 residues. Germline V gives CDR1 MNHEY, CDR2 SVGEGT.

This clonotype was seen many times. The rearrangement links TRBV25-1 to TRBJ2-7; 7 nucleotides align to TRBD1. J gave up 7 bases and V 6 bases, and 9 bases lay outside the gene matches. Germline-derived CDR1 and CDR2 are MGHDK and SYGVNS. The CDR3 contains 13 residues. The CDR3 reads CASRTGMGVEQYF. In DNA form, the CDR3 reads TGTGCCAGCAGGACAGGGATGGGGGTGGAGCAGTACTTC.

This chain joins TRBV9 and TRBJ2-5; 7 positions match TRBD1. Germline-derived CDR1 and CDR2 are SGDLS and YYNGEE. CDR3 length: 14 residues. After removal of 2 bases from V and 3 bases from J, the junction contained 4 bases not matched to a gene. The CDR3 loop reads CASSVGQTKETQYF. The CDR3 DNA sequence: TGTGCCAGCAGCGTGGGACAGACAAAAGAGACCCAGTACTTC.

Ten or more counts support this clonotype. J is TRBJ1-5 and V is TRBV6-6; no firm D call. Germline V gene lookup returns CDR1 MNHNY and CDR2 SVGAGI (reference sequence). The CDR3 runs to 14 residues. The germline V and J ends were trimmed by 2 bases and 4 bases, with 9 bases remaining between them. The CDR3 is CASSYGQANQPQHF. The CDR3 coding sequence is TGTGCCAGCAGTTACGGGCAGGCGAATCAGCCCCAGCATTTT.

Of note for this clonotype: This may arise from a read error, as a much more abundant clone is one base away. The chain combines TRBV7-2 with TRBJ2-3, with D hard to call. This CDR3 is 15 amino acids long. The V end lost 4 bases, the J end lost 3 bases, and 14 bases lay between the germline ends. Germline-derived CDR1 and CDR2 are SGHTA and FQGNSA. The CDR3 sequence is CASSSTPDETDTQYF. The CDR3 DNA reads TGTGCCAGCAGCTCCACCCCGGACGAGACAGATACGCAGTATTTT.